The 22 T cell receptor beta chains below all came from one sample that was sequenced in a study of blood T cell repertoires in COVID-19 (dated by TCRdb to about 2020). Libraries were made using the immunoSEQ multiplex PCR assay. Not all clones reach the TCRdb copy of this immuneACCESS table, which keeps in-frame sequences only. Checked studies attribute under half of the gap to unresolved V genes and leave the rest unexplained. The sample has around 160,000 clones on record, almost 90% of them singletons. The ten biggest clones cover approximately 2.4% of the sample. Sequencing was carried out using peripheral blood. All receptors derive from a human donor in a cohort sampled during active COVID-19.

This clone was counted between two and nine times. The chain combines TRBV6-5 with TRBJ2-1; TRBD2 is a possible D gene (5 bases). CDR3 size: 15 residues. V was clipped by 9 bases and J by 8 bases, with 23 bases between them. Germline CDR1 is MNHEY and CDR2 is SVGAGI. CDR3 nucleotide sequence: TGTGCCAGACCGACACACGGGTCGGGGTACCATGAGCAGTTCTTC. This translates into CARPTHGSGYHEQFF.

This rearrangement joins TRBV28 to TRBJ2-5; perhaps TRBD1 as D (5 bases). Germline V gene sequence: CDR1 MDHEN, CDR2 SYDVKM. Deletions cut 5 bases from V and 0 bases from J, with 13 bases between. The CDR3 totals 15 residues. CDR3: CASSLPPGNQETQYF. CDR3 nucleotides: TGTGCCAGCAGTCTCCCTCCAGGGAACCAAGAGACCCAGTACTTC.

The count of this clone is one. The rearrangement links TRBV19 to TRBJ2-2, with 9 bases that match TRBD1. The germline gives CDR1 LNHDA, CDR2 SQIVND (reference sequence). Trimming removed 6 bases from V and 5 bases from J; junction bases left unmatched: 13. CDR3 length: 17 residues. CDR3 loop: CASSRDRVTRYTGELFF. Here the CDR3 DNA reads TGTGCCAGTAGCCGGGACAGGGTGACGAGGTATACCGGGGAGCTGTTTTTT.

The chain recombines TRBV7-3 with TRBJ2-2; 15 bases align to TRBD2. CDR1 is SGHTA and CDR2 is FQGTGA in the germline V gene. Germline trimming cut 5 bases from V and 6 bases from J; bases unmatched to any gene: 13. This CDR3 contains 19 residues. In DNA form, the CDR3 reads TGTGCCAGCAGCCCCCGGACTAGCGGGGGGGCAATGAGGTCCGGGGAGCTGTTTTTT. Its translation is CASSPRTSGGAMRSGELFF.

The J gene is TRBJ2-2, the V gene TRBV27, with TRBD2 matching over 7 bases. Trimming cost V 5 bases and J 8 bases; bases outside gene matches: 8. Germline lookup yields CDR1 MNHEY and CDR2 SMNVEV (reference sequence). This CDR3 region has 14 residues. The CDR3 DNA is TGTGCCAGCAGTCCACCGGACGGGAGGGGGGAGCTGTTTTTT. Translated, it gives CASSPPDGRGELFF.

The chain employs TRBV7-8 and TRBJ2-7; a possible D gene is TRBD2 (6 bases). The length of the CDR3 is 16 residues. The V end was cut by 4 bases, the J end by 2 bases, with 18 bases between. CDR1 is SGHVS, CDR2 FQNEAQ, per germline. In nucleotides, the CDR3 is TGTGCCAGCAGCTCCTGGGTGGGGCGGGGAGCCTACGAGCAGTACTTC. As protein: CASSSWVGRGAYEQYF.

The table lists this clone with many counts. The rearrangement joins TRBV6-1 to TRBJ1-3; D unclear. Germline V gene lookup returns CDR1 MNHNS and CDR2 SASEGT. CDR3 length: 15 residues. Between the trimmed V and J ends, which lost 1 base and 0 bases, there was a span of 7 bases. The CDR3 reads CASSEGHYSGNTIYF. CDR3 DNA sequence: TGTGCCAGCAGTGAAGGGCATTACTCTGGAAACACCATATATTTT.

V and J are TRBV7-2 and TRBJ2-3; D possibly corresponds to TRBD2 (5 bases). This CDR3 is built from 15 residues. V was clipped by 6 bases and J by 2 bases, with 15 bases between them. Germline V gene sequence: CDR1 SGHTA, CDR2 FQGNSA. Here the CDR3 reads CASRQPGSLTDTQYF. The CDR3, as DNA: TGTGCCAGCAGACAGCCGGGGTCTCTCACAGATACGCAGTATTTT.

This rearrangement joins TRBV5-1 to TRBJ2-1, with TRBD2 matching 7 bases. The trim removed 3 bases at V and 4 bases at J, leaving 4 bases unmatched. This CDR3 is built from 14 residues. Germline assignment: CDR1 SGHRS and CDR2 YFSETQ. The DNA of the CDR3 is TGCGCCAGCAGCTGGGGGGGAGCTTACAATGAGCAGTTCTTC. It translates to CASSWGGAYNEQFF.

V is TRBV7-9 and J is TRBJ2-5; D is perhaps TRBD2 (5 bases). V dropped 0 bases and J dropped 4 bases, with 6 bases sitting between them. Looked up from germline, CDR1 is SEHNR and CDR2 is FQNEAQ (reference sequence). The CDR3 extends over 13 amino acids. CDR3 nucleotides: TGTGCCAGCAGCTTAGCGGGAGCAGAGACCCAGTACTTC. Translated, it gives CASSLAGAETQYF.

V and J are TRBV5-1 and TRBJ2-5, with TRBD2 matching over 10 bases. V lost 4 bases and J lost 2; bases outside the gene matches: 8. CDR1 SGHRS and CDR2 YFSETQ come from the germline V gene. CDR3 length: 16 amino acids. The CDR3 region is CASSPGLAGGQETQYF. The CDR3 nucleotides read TGCGCCAGCAGCCCCGGGTTAGCGGGGGGACAAGAGACCCAGTACTTC.

J is TRBJ1-4 and V is TRBV30; D possibly corresponds to TRBD1 (6 bases). Trimming took 0 bases from V and 4 from J, leaving 9 bases between them. The CDR3 covers 14 residues. Germline V lookup: CDR1 GTSNPN, CDR2 SVGIG (reference sequence). CDR3 bases: TGTGCCTGGAGTGTTCAGGGGAATAATGAAAAACTGTTTTTT. It specifies CAWSVQGNNEKLFF. The whole variable domain, remainder taken from reference TRBV30 and TRBJ1-4, is SQTIHQWPATLVQPVGSPLSLECTVEGTSNPNLYWYRQAAGRGLQLLFYSVGIGQISSEVPQNLSASRPQDRQFILSSKKLLLSDSGFYLCAWSVQGNNEKLFFGSGTQLSVL.

J is TRBJ2-1 and V is TRBV28; tentative D call: TRBD2 (5 bases). Germline V gene data show CDR1 as MDHEN and CDR2 as SYDVKM. Trimming pared 4 bases from V and 5 bases from J, leaving 9 bases between. CDR3 size: 13 residues. This CDR3 reads CASSSDFHNEQFF. For the CDR3, the DNA is TGTGCCAGCAGTTCGGACTTCCACAATGAGCAGTTCTTC.

On this clone: Mismatch with germline at one junction end may stem from a read error. The chain is built from TRBV7-9 and TRBJ1-2; D is undetermined. The CDR3 has 15 amino acids. Germline CDR1 reads SEHNR; CDR2 reads FQNEAQ (reference sequence). The CDR3 is CASSVAGPGSDGYTF. CDR3 in DNA: TGTGCCAGCAGCGTAGCAGGTCCAGGATCAGATGGCTACACCTTC.

The rearrangement joins TRBV7-9 to TRBJ2-1; 9 nucleotides align to TRBD1. The CDR3 runs 14 residues. V shed 4 bases, J shed 6 bases, and the junction held 4 bases outside the gene matches. Germline assignment: CDR1 SEHNR and CDR2 FQNEAQ (reference sequence). The DNA of the CDR3 is TGTGCCAGCAGCTCCCGGGACAGGGCCAATGAGCAGTTCTTC. Protein sequence: CASSSRDRANEQFF.

This clone has a handful of counts. V is TRBV19 and J is TRBJ2-1; 11 bases map to TRBD2. J lost 6 bases, V lost 5 bases, and 3 bases had no gene match. CDR3 length equals 14 residues. Germline V gives CDR1 LNHDA, CDR2 SQIVND (reference sequence). This CDR3 reads CASSHSGGANEQFF. CDR3 in DNA: TGTGCCAGTAGTCATAGCGGGGGGGCCAATGAGCAGTTCTTC.

This clone was observed a single time. This chain connects TRBV28 to TRBJ1-2; 8 bases are a match to TRBD1. The CDR3 runs 15 residues. Germline loops: CDR1 MDHEN, CDR2 SYDVKM. Losses at the gene ends were 6 bases for V and 8 bases for J; bases not matched to a gene: 14. The CDR3, as DNA: TGTGCCAGCAGCGAACCCGCCATGGACAGGGAAGGCTACACCTTC. Translated: CASSEPAMDREGYTF.

V is TRBV2 and J is TRBJ1-6; the match to TRBD1 covers 7 bases. This CDR3 comprises 17 residues. V lost 2 bases and J lost 7; bases outside the gene matches: 11. From germline, CDR1 is SNHLY and CDR2 FYNNEI. CDR3 protein: CASSEFLRTGGNSPLHF. DNA of the CDR3: TGTGCCAGCAGTGAATTTTTGAGGACAGGAGGGAATTCACCCCTCCACTTT.

The chain has TRBV24-1 and TRBJ2-1; 10 bases map to TRBD2. V shed 4 bases and J 8 bases; nucleotides not matched to a gene: 7. The CDR3 consists of 15 residues. CDR1 is KGHDR, CDR2 SFDVKD, per germline. CDR3 sequence: CATSDPSGGVYEQFF. The CDR3 DNA is TGTGCCACCAGTGACCCTAGCGGGGGTGTCTATGAGCAGTTCTTC.

The chain has TRBV4-3 and TRBJ2-3; 8 bases are a match to TRBD2. CDR1 and CDR2 from the germline V gene are LGHNA and YSLEER. V was pared by 0 bases and J by 2 bases, with 4 bases of the junction left unmatched. This CDR3 contains 16 residues. The CDR3 sequence is CASSQDASGFTDTQYF. In DNA, the CDR3 is TGCGCCAGCAGCCAAGATGCTAGCGGGTTCACAGATACGCAGTATTTT.

Concerning this clone itself: Distinct nucleotide sequences in the sample also encode this CDR3. This rearrangement joins TRBV7-8 to TRBJ2-2; 7 bases fit TRBD1. Germline lookup yields CDR1 SGHVS and CDR2 FQNEAQ. The V gene end was trimmed by 5 bases and the J gene end by 6 bases; junction bases not matched to a gene: 12. The CDR3 extends over 16 amino acids. The CDR3 region is CASSQRGGQGAGELFF. The CDR3 bases are TGTGCCAGCAGCCAAAGAGGGGGTCAGGGGGCCGGGGAGCTGTTTTTT.

This sequence joins TRBV15 and TRBJ1-5; D possibly corresponds to TRBD1 (6 bases). The CDR3 spans 16 residues. In germline, CDR1 is LNHNV, CDR2 YYDKDF (reference sequence). The ends were cut back, 5 bases at V and 6 bases at J, with 20 bases in the middle. CDR3 region: CATSPHAGGAFQPQHF. DNA for the CDR3: TGTGCCACCAGCCCTCATGCGGGGGGGGCTTTTCAGCCCCAGCATTTT.